The 32 T cell receptor beta chains in this list originate from one sample, sequenced in a study of blood T cells in healthy people across ages. The authors ran a second PCR of about 7 to 11 cycles using a sample-barcoded 5' primer and a J-beta primer mix. A single record per CDR3 protein comes from TCRdb applying MiXCR to the 5' RACE reads. The sample yields under 2,000,000 distinct CDR3 sequences, 49% seen once. The source material was blood. The receptors here all came from a woman aged 40 to 49 in good health.

V gene TRBV4-1 combines with J gene TRBJ2-3; D is ambiguous. Per the germline V gene, CDR1 is MGHRA and CDR2 is YSYEKL. The length of the CDR3 is 17 residues. V lost 0 bases, J lost 0 bases, and 13 bases lay in between. DNA of the CDR3: TGCGCCAGCAGCCAAGATTCGTGGGATCCTAGCACAGATACGCAGTATTTT. Its protein is CASSQDSWDPSTDTQYF.

The rearrangement joins TRBV12-3 or TRBV12-4 to TRBJ1-5, with TRBD1 matching over 9 bases. The CDR3 sequence is 15 residues long. Losses at the gene ends were 5 bases for V and 5 bases for J; bases not matched to a gene: 7. CDR3 in DNA: TGTGCCAGCAGTGCCGGGACAGGGCATGATCAGCCCCAGCATTTT. Its translation: CASSAGTGHDQPQHF.

This clonotype was seen more than once but under ten times. The chain joins TRBV5-4 to TRBJ2-6; D is perhaps TRBD2 (5 bases). CDR1 is SGHNT and CDR2 is YYREEE in the germline V gene (reference sequence). The length of the CDR3 is 14 residues. The ends were cut back, 5 bases at V and 2 bases at J, with 8 bases in the middle. CDR3 coding DNA: TGTGCCAGCAGTAGCGACCCTGGGGCCAACGTCCTGACTTTC. Residues: CASSSDPGANVLTF.

The J gene is TRBJ2-3, the V gene TRBV20-1; tentative D call: TRBD2 (5 bases). CDR3 length: 14 amino acids. Germline V gene lookup returns CDR1 DFQATT and CDR2 SNEGSKA (reference sequence). V lost 0 bases and J lost 5, with 12 bases in between. CDR3: CSARDVRDQDTQYF. The CDR3 bases are TGCAGTGCTAGAGATGTACGGGATCAAGATACGCAGTATTTT.

J is TRBJ2-1 and V is TRBV12-3 or TRBV12-4; 7 bases map to TRBD1. The length of the CDR3 is 14 residues. The junction had 8 bases not matched to a gene; V was cut back by 3 bases and J by 9 bases. DNA for the CDR3: TGTGCCAGCAGTTTCCGAGTCAGGGGGTCTGAGCAGTTCTTC. Protein: CASSFRVRGSEQFF.

The J gene is TRBJ1-5, the V gene TRBV13; 8 bases line up with TRBD1. In germline, CDR1 is PRHDT, CDR2 FYEKMQ (reference sequence). This CDR3 contains 14 residues. With 5 bases clipped from V and 4 bases from J, the junction kept 4 bases outside the gene matches. The CDR3 loop reads CASSHQGANQPQHF. The CDR3 DNA sequence: TGTGCCAGCAGCCATCAGGGGGCAAATCAGCCCCAGCATTTT.

The V call is TRBV5-1, the J call TRBJ2-1; D is possibly TRBD1 (5 bases). The germline V and J ends were trimmed by 2 bases and 14 bases, with 11 bases remaining between them. Per germline, CDR1 SGHRS and CDR2 YFSETQ. The CDR3 is made up of 11 amino acids. The DNA for the CDR3 is TGCGCCAGCAGCTTAGACAGAGGAAAGTTCTTC. It yields the protein CASSLDRGKFF. Full variable domain (outside the CDR3, taken from reference TRBV5-1 and TRBJ2-1): KAGVTQTPRYLIKTRGQQVTLSCSPISGHRSVSWYQQTPGQGLQFLFEYFSETQRNKGNFPGRFSGRQFSNSRSEMNVSTLELGDSALYLCASSLDRGKFFGPGTRLTVL.

The gene calls are TRBV6-1 and TRBJ1-2; possible D gene TRBD1, 6 bases. V was clipped by 8 bases and J by 7 bases, with 11 bases between them. The germline V gene encodes CDR1 MNHNS and CDR2 SASEGT. This CDR3 region has 11 residues. Here the CDR3 reads CASGGDTGYTF. CDR3 in DNA: TGTGCCAGCGGTGGGGACACTGGCTACACCTTC.

The chain has TRBV20-1 and TRBJ2-1; D is undetermined. V was clipped by 5 bases and J by 1 base, with 9 bases between them. The CDR3 is 13 residues long. In germline, CDR1 is DFQATT, CDR2 SNEGSKA (reference sequence). The CDR3 region has the DNA TGCAGTGCTCCCGTAGGGTCCTACAATGAGCAGTTCTTC. Protein sequence: CSAPVGSYNEQFF.

The rearrangement joins TRBV27 to TRBJ1-4; possibly TRBD1 for D (6 bases). Germline CDR1 reads MNHEY; CDR2 reads SMNVEV (reference sequence). Deletions cut 6 bases from V and 7 bases from J, with 24 bases between. The CDR3 totals 17 residues. The CDR3 DNA sequence: TGTGCCAGCAGACTGGACAGTACGGGGTCACGGGGTGAAAAACTGTTTTTT. Protein product: CASRLDSTGSRGEKLFF. Full variable domain (missing parts from reference TRBV27 and TRBJ1-4): EAQVTQNPRYLITVTGKKLTVTCSQNMNHEYMSWYRQDPGLGLRQIYYSMNVEVTDKGDVPEGYKVSRKEKRNFPLILESPSPNQTSLYFCASRLDSTGSRGEKLFFGSGTQLSVL.

The chain combines TRBV12-3 or TRBV12-4 with TRBJ1-2, with a tentative D call TRBD1 (5 bases). The CDR3 contains 15 residues. V was clipped by 1 base and J by 4 bases, with 13 bases between them. The CDR3 sequence: CASSLVSRAIYGYTF. The CDR3 DNA is TGTGCCAGCAGTTTAGTAAGCAGGGCTATCTATGGCTACACCTTC.

The table lists this clonotype with a few counts. CDR3 coding DNA: TGTGCCAGCAGTGCTCCGGGCGGCGTTTCACCCCTCCACTTT. Protein sequence: CASSAPGGVSPLHF. V usage is TRBV6-6 and J usage is TRBJ1-6; D gene uncertain. With 5 bases removed from V and 9 bases from J, the gap between germline ends came to 14 bases. CDR1 and CDR2 from the germline V gene are MNHNY and SVGAGI (reference sequence). The CDR3 consists of 14 residues.

This rearrangement joins TRBV25-1 to TRBJ2-5, with TRBD1 matching 11 bases. Germline loops: CDR1 MGHDK, CDR2 SYGVNS. V was pared by 1 base and J by 5 bases, with 6 bases of the junction left unmatched. This CDR3 is 16 amino acids long. Here the CDR3 DNA reads TGTGCCAGCAGTGAATGGGGGACAGGGGGTGTGGAGACCCAGTACTTC. Encoded protein: CASSEWGTGGVETQYF.

The sample holds a few counts of this clonotype. The genes are TRBV28 and TRBJ2-7; D perhaps matches TRBD1 (5 bases). Trimming stripped 7 bases from V and 2 bases from J, with 12 bases between. CDR1 and CDR2 from the germline V gene are MDHEN and SYDVKM. The CDR3 has 13 residues. In DNA, the CDR3 is TGTGCCAGCATTTCCGACAGTACCTACGAGCAGTACTTC. This sequence encodes CASISDSTYEQYF. Looking up the rest from reference TRBV28 and TRBJ2-7 gives the full variable domain: DVKVTQSSRYLVKRTGEKVFLECVQDMDHENMFWYRQDPGLGLRLIYFSYDVKMKEKGDIPEGYSVSREKKERFSLILESASTNQTSMYLCASISDSTYEQYFGPGTRLTVT.

This chain uses TRBV25-1 with TRBJ1-6; TRBD1 is a possible D gene (5 bases). Germline V gives CDR1 MGHDK, CDR2 SYGVNS. With 1 base removed from V and 6 bases from J, the gap between germline ends came to 10 bases. The CDR3 runs to 15 residues. The CDR3 here is CASSESQGSNSPLHF. As DNA, the CDR3 is TGTGCCAGCAGTGAATCCCAGGGCTCTAATTCACCCCTCCACTTT.

V and J are TRBV12-3 or TRBV12-4 and TRBJ2-5, with a weak D call TRBD1 (6 bases). CDR3 size: 14 residues. Trimming pared 5 bases from V and 5 bases from J, leaving 15 bases between. This CDR3 reads CASSPRVQGETQYF. The CDR3 DNA is TGTGCCAGCAGTCCCCGGGTCCAGGGGGAGACCCAGTACTTC.

J is TRBJ2-2 and V is TRBV7-2; D not resolved. CDR1 and CDR2 (germline): SGHTA, FQGNSA. The V end was cut by 1 base, the J end by 7 bases, with 16 bases between. This CDR3 is 16 amino acids long. The CDR3 DNA is TGTGCCAGCAGCTTAGAGCGAGCAGGAAATGTCGGGGAGCTGTTTTTT. Amino acids: CASSLERAGNVGELFF.

This clonotype was counted a single time. The CDR3 here is CASSEVRGPLHF. CDR3 in DNA: TGTGCCAGCAGTGAAGTGAGAGGACCCCTCCACTTT. The chain couples TRBV2 to TRBJ1-6; D not resolved. The CDR3 is 12 amino acids. V was pared by 1 base and J by 12 bases, with 7 bases between. The germline CDR1 and CDR2 sequences are SNHLY and FYNNEI. Together with reference TRBV2 and TRBJ1-6, the CDR3 gives the full variable domain: EPEVTQTPSHQVTQMGQEVILRCVPISNHLYFYWYRQILGQKVEFLVSFYNNEISEKSEIFDDQFSVERPDGSNFTLKIRSTKLEDSAMYFCASSEVRGPLHFGNGTRLTVT.

The chain is built from TRBV5-1 and TRBJ2-3; TRBD1 aligns across 9 bases. The CDR3 runs to 14 residues. CDR1 and CDR2 (germline): SGHRS, YFSETQ. V lost 4 bases and J lost 5; bases outside the gene matches: 5. The CDR3 bases are TGCGCCAGCAGCGTGACAGGGGGATTAGATACGCAGTATTTT. Its protein product is CASSVTGGLDTQYF. Drawing the rest from reference TRBV5-1 and TRBJ2-3, the complete variable domain is KAGVTQTPRYLIKTRGQQVTLSCSPISGHRSVSWYQQTPGQGLQFLFEYFSETQRNKGNFPGRFSGRQFSNSRSEMNVSTLELGDSALYLCASSVTGGLDTQYFGPGTRLTVL.

This clonotype was found once. The chain uses TRBV9 and TRBJ2-2, with 11 positions matching TRBD2. CDR1 is SGDLS and CDR2 is YYNGEE in the germline V gene. V dropped 3 bases and J dropped 10; count of bases not matched to a gene: 11. The CDR3 length is 16 residues. The CDR3 region is CASSAPLAGGGVELFF. The CDR3 DNA reads TGTGCCAGCAGCGCTCCCCTAGCGGGGGGAGGTGTGGAGCTGTTTTTT.

This clonotype was observed a few times. The J gene is TRBJ2-1, the V gene TRBV6-2 or TRBV6-3, with D perhaps assigned TRBD1 or TRBD2 (5 bases each). This CDR3 contains 16 residues. V was pared by 0 bases and J by 1 base, with 10 bases between. In germline, CDR1 is MNHEY, CDR2 SVGEGT. The CDR3 protein is CASSYSGDSSYNEQFF. For the CDR3, the DNA is TGTGCCAGCAGTTACTCGGGGGATTCGTCCTACAATGAGCAGTTCTTC.

CDR3 sequence reads: CATSENRASQYF. CDR3 DNA: TGTGCCACCAGTGAGAACAGGGCCTCGCAGTATTTT. J is TRBJ2-3 and V is TRBV24-1, with D possibly being TRBD1 (6 bases). Germline V CDR1 and CDR2: KGHDR, SFDVKD. This CDR3 region has 12 residues. The V and J ends lost 4 bases and 10 bases respectively, with 11 bases between them.

This clonotype was picked up many times. Here the CDR3 reads CAISEGGEQFF. CDR3 sequence (DNA): TGTGCCATCAGTGAAGGAGGTGAGCAGTTCTTC. The V gene is TRBV10-3, the J gene TRBJ2-1; a possible D gene is TRBD2 (5 bases). Per the germline V gene, CDR1 is ENHRY and CDR2 is SYGVKD. Trimming took 3 bases from V and 9 from J, leaving 6 bases between them. This CDR3 region has 11 residues.

This clonotype showed up just a few times. The chain joins TRBV28 to TRBJ2-1; TRBD2 might be the D (6 bases). The germline V gene has CDR1 MDHEN and CDR2 SYDVKM. CDR3 size: 15 residues. Deletions cut 4 bases from V and 0 bases from J, with 10 bases between. CDR3 sequence (DNA): TGTGCCAGCAGTTCCGGGGGTGACTCCTACAATGAGCAGTTCTTC. Translating gives CASSSGGDSYNEQFF.

This clonotype was observed a few times. The V and J genes are TRBV20-1 and TRBJ1-4, with unresolved D. Germline lookup yields CDR1 DFQATT and CDR2 SNEGSKA (reference sequence). V lost 2 bases and J 0 bases, leaving 4 bases between the germline ends. This CDR3 is 13 amino acids long. CDR3 nucleotide sequence: TGCAGTGCTAGAAAACCAACTAATGAAAAACTGTTTTTT. This sequence encodes CSARKPTNEKLFF.

This chain connects TRBV12-3 or TRBV12-4 to TRBJ2-7; D may be TRBD1 (6 bases). This CDR3 region has 20 residues. The V end was cut by 0 bases, the J end by 0 bases, with 24 bases between. CDR3 DNA: TGTGCCAGCAGTTTAGCTAACGGCCCGGGGAACAGGGCGAGCTCCTACGAGCAGTACTTC. Protein sequence: CASSLANGPGNRASSYEQYF.

The chain couples TRBV6-2 or TRBV6-3 to TRBJ1-2; D is unclear. This CDR3 comprises 15 residues. V gave up 7 bases and J gave up 3 bases, with 18 bases separating them. The germline gives CDR1 MNHEY, CDR2 SVGEGT. The CDR3 loop reads CASTPSYERDYGYTF. DNA for the CDR3: TGTGCCAGCACACCTTCCTACGAGAGGGACTATGGCTACACCTTC.

V usage is TRBV9 and J usage is TRBJ1-6; 9 nucleotides align to TRBD1. In germline, CDR1 is SGDLS, CDR2 YYNGEE. The ends lost 3 bases at V and 7 bases at J; junction bases unmatched: 17. The length of the CDR3 is 19 residues. The CDR3 reads CASSAPGTGPDGRNSPLHF. The CDR3 bases are TGTGCCAGCAGCGCCCCCGGGACAGGGCCTGATGGACGGAATTCACCCCTCCACTTT.

The gene calls are TRBV9 and TRBJ1-6; possibly TRBD1 for D (5 bases). Per the germline V gene, CDR1 is SGDLS and CDR2 is YYNGEE. CDR3 length: 15 amino acids. Trimming removed 6 bases from V and 7 bases from J, with 17 bases in between. CDR3 bases: TGTGCCAGCACCCCGACCGGGACGGGCAATTCACCCCTCCACTTT. This encodes CASTPTGTGNSPLHF.

This clonotype was counted between two and nine times. The chain joins TRBV11-1 to TRBJ1-4; D remains ambiguous. The CDR3 contains 14 residues. V lost 5 bases, J lost 8 bases, and 15 bases lay in between. Germline V gene data show CDR1 as SGHAT and CDR2 as FQDESV (reference sequence). In DNA, the CDR3 is TGTGCCAGCAGCCTGGCAGGCATGGGAGAAAAACTGTTTTTT. It encodes CASSLAGMGEKLFF.

This rearrangement joins TRBV20-1 to TRBJ1-6, with 7 bases fitting TRBD1. The germline V gene encodes CDR1 DFQATT and CDR2 SNEGSKA (reference sequence). The CDR3 totals 15 residues. The V segment lost 3 bases and the J segment 9 bases; nucleotides outside the gene matches: 11. For the CDR3, the DNA is TGCAGTGCTAGCCGACAGGGTGCCGAGGTTTCACCCCTCCACTTT. This gives the protein CSASRQGAEVSPLHF.

V is TRBV4-2 and J is TRBJ1-4; D unresolved. This CDR3 comprises 16 residues. CDR1 is LGHNA and CDR2 is YNFKEQ in the germline V gene. V was trimmed by 4 bases and J by 1 base, leaving 13 bases between them. CDR3 amino acids: CASSLDWTVTNEKLFF. DNA of the CDR3: TGTGCCAGCAGCCTTGATTGGACCGTAACTAATGAAAAACTGTTTTTT.